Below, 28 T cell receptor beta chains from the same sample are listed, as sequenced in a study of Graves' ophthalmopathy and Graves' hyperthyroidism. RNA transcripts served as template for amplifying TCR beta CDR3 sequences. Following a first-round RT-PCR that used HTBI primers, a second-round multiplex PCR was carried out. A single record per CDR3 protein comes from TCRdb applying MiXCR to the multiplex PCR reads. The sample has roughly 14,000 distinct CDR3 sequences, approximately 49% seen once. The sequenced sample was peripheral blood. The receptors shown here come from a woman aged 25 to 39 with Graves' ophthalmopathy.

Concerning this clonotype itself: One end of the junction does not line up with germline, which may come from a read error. As DNA, the CDR3 is TGTGCCATCAGTGCCGGACAGGGAGACACTGAGGCTTTCTTT. Translation: CAISAGQGDTEAFF. V usage is TRBV10-3 and J usage is TRBJ1-1; TRBD1 agrees at 8 bases. This CDR3 spans 14 amino acids. The germline V gene encodes CDR1 ENHRY and CDR2 SYGVKD.

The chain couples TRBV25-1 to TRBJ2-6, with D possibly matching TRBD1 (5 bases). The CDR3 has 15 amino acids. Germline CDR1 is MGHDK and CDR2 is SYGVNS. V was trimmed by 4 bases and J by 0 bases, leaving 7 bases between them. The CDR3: CASSGQSSGANVLTF. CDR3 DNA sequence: TGTGCCAGCAGTGGACAGAGCTCTGGGGCCAACGTCCTGACTTTC.

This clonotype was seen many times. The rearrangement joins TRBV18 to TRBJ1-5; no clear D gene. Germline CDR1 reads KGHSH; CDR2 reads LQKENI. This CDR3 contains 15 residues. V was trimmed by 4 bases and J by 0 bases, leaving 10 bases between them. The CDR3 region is CASSRDVYSNQPQHF. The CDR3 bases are TGTGCCAGCTCACGCGATGTCTATAGCAATCAGCCCCAGCATTTT. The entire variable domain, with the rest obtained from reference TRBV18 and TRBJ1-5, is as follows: NAGVMQNPRHLVRRRGQEARLRCSPMKGHSHVYWYRQLPEEGLKFMVYLQKENIIDESGMPKERFSAEFPKEGPSILRIQQVVRGDSAAYFCASSRDVYSNQPQHFGDGTRLSIL.

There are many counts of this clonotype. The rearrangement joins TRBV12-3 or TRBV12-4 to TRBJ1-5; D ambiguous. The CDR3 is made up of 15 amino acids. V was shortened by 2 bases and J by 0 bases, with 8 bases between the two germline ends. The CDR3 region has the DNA TGTGCCAGCAGTTTAAGTCATCCTAGCAATCAGCCCCAGCATTTT. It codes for CASSLSHPSNQPQHF.

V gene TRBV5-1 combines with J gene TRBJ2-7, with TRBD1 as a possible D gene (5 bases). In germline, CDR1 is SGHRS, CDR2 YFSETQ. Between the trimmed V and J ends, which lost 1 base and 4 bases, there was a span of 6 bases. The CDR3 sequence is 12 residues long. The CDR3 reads CASSLTGYEQYF. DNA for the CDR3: TGCGCCAGCAGCTTGACAGGATACGAGCAGTACTTC.

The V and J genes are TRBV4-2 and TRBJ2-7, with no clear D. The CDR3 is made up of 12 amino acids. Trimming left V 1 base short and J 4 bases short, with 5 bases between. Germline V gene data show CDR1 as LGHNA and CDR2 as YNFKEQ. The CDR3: CASSQGRYEQYF. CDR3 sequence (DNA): TGTGCCAGCAGCCAAGGAAGGTACGAGCAGTACTTC.

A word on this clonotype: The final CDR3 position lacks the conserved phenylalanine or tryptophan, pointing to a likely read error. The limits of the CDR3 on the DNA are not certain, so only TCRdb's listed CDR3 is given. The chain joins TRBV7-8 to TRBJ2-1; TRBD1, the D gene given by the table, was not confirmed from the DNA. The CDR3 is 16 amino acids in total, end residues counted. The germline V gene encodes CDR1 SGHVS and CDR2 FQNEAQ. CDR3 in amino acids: CASSSPGARYGYTFGS.

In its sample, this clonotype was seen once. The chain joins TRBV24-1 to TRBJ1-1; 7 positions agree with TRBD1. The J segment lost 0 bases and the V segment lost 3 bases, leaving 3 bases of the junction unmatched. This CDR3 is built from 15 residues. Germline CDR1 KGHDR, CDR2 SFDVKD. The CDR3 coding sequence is TGTGCCACCAGTGATCCGGGACAGATGAACACTGAAGCTTTCTTT. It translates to CATSDPGQMNTEAFF.

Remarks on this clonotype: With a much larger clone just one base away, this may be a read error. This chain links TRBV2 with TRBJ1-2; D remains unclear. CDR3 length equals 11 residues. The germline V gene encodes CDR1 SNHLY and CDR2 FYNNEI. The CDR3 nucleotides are TGTGCCAGCAGTGAAGGATTTGGCTACGCCTTC. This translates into CASSEGFGYAF.

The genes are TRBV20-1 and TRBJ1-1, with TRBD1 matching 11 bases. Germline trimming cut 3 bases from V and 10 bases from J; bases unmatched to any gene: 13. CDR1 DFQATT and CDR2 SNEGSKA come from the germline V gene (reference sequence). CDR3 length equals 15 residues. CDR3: CSASGQGAPTLGAFF. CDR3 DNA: TGCAGTGCTAGTGGACAGGGGGCTCCAACCCTTGGAGCTTTCTTT.

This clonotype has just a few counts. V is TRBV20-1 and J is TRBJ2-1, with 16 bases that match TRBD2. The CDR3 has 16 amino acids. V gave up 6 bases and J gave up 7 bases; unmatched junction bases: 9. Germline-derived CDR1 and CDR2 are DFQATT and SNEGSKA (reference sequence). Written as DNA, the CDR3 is TGCAGTGCGGCCGGGACTAGCGGGAGGGCCTCGAATGAGCAGTTCTTC. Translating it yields CSAAGTSGRASNEQFF.

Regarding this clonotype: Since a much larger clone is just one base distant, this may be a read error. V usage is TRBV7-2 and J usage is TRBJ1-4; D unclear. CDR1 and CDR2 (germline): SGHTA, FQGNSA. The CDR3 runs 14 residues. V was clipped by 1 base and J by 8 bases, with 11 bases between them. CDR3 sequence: CASSLDRLGEKLFF. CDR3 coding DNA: TGTGCCAGCAGCTTAGACCGTCTCGGGGAAAAACTGTTTTTT.

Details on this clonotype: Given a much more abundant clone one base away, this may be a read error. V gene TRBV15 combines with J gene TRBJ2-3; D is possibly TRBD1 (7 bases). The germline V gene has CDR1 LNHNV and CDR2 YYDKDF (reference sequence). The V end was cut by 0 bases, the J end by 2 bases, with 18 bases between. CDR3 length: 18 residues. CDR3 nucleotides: TGTGCCACCAGCAGAGAAGGGGGCGGAGGGTCAAACACAGATACGCAGTATTTT. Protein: CATSREGGGGSNTDTQYF.

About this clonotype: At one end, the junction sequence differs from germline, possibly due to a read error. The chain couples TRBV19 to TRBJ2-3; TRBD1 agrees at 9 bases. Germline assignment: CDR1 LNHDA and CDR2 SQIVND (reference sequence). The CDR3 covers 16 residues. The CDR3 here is CASGIRSDRGRNTQYF. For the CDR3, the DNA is TGTGCCAGTGGTATCAGAAGTGACAGGGGGAGGAATACGCAGTATTTT.

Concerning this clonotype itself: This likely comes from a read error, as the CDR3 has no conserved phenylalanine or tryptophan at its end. CDR3 DNA sequence: TGCAGTGCAACGACTCGCGGGAGTATCTCAGTTACGCAGTATCTT. The encoded protein is CSATTRGSISVTQYL. The chain uses TRBV20-1 and TRBJ2-3; the match to TRBD2 covers 7 bases. Germline V gene sequence: CDR1 DFQATT, CDR2 SNEGSKA (reference sequence). V gave up 6 bases and J gave up 8 bases; unmatched junction bases: 17. CDR3 length equals 15 residues.

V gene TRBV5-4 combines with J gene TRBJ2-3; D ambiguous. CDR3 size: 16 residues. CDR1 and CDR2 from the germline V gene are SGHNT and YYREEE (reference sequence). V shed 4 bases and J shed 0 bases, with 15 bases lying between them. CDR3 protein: CASSDAATRSTDTQYF. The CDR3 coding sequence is TGTGCCAGCAGCGATGCAGCGACCCGGAGCACAGATACGCAGTATTTT.

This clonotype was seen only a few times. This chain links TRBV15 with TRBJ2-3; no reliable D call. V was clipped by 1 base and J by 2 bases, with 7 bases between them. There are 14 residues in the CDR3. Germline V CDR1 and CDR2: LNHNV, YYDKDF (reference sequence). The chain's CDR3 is CATSRVGITDTQYF. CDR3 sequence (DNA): TGTGCCACCAGCAGAGTTGGTATCACAGATACGCAGTATTTT.

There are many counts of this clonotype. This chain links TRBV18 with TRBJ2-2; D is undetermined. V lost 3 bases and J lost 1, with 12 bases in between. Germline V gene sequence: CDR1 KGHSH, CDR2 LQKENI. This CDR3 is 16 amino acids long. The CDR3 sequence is CASSPLGPVNTGELFF. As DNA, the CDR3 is TGTGCCAGCTCACCCCTCGGACCGGTGAACACCGGGGAGCTGTTTTTT.

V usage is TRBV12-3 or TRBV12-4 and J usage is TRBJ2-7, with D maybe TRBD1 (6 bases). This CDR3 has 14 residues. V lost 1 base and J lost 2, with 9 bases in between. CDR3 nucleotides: TGTGCCAGCAGTTTAGGGACAGTAACCTACGAGCAGTACTTC. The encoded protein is CASSLGTVTYEQYF.

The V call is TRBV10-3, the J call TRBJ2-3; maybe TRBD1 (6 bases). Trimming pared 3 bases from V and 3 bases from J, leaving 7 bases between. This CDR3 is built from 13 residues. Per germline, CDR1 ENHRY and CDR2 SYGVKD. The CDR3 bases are TGTGCCATCAGTGATAGGGGGACAGATACGCAGTATTTT. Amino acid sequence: CAISDRGTDTQYF.

DNA of the CDR3: TGTGCCAGCAGTTTATCGCCCGGACTAGCGGGGACGCCCGGGGAGCTGTTTTTT. Its translation: CASSLSPGLAGTPGELFF. The chain couples TRBV12-3 or TRBV12-4 to TRBJ2-2, with 12 bases lining up with TRBD2. V was clipped by 2 bases and J by 6 bases; unmatched bases: 10. This CDR3 contains 18 residues.

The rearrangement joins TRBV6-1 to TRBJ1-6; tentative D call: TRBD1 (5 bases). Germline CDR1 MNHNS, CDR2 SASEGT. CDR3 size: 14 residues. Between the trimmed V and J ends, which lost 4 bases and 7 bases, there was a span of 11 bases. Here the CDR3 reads CASSGGEENSPLHF. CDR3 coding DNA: TGTGCCAGCAGTGGAGGGGAAGAAAATTCACCCCTCCACTTT.

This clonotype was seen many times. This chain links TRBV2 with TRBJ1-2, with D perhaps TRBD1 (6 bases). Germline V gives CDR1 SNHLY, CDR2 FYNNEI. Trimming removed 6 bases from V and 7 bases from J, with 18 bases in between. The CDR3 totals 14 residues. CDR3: CASRFLWTERGYTF. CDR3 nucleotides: TGTGCCAGCAGATTCCTGTGGACAGAGCGTGGCTACACCTTC.

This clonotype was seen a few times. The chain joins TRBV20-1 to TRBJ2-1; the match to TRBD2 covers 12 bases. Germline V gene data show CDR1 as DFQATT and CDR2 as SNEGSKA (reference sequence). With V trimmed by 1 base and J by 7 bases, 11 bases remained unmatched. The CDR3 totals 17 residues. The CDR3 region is CSARVSSSGRAGNEQFF. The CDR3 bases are TGCAGTGCTAGAGTGTCGTCTAGCGGGAGGGCGGGTAATGAGCAGTTCTTC.

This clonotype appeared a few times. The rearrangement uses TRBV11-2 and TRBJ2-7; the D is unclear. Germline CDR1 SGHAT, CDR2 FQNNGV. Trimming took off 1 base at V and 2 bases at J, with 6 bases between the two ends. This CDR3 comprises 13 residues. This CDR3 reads CASSLGQPYEQYF. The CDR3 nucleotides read TGTGCCAGCAGCTTAGGTCAGCCCTACGAGCAGTACTTC.

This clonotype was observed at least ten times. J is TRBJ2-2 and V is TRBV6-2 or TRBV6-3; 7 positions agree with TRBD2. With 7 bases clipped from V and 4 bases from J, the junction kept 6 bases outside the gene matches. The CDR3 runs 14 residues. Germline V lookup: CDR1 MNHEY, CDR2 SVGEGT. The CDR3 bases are TGTGCCAGCAACCGGGACTACCCCACCGGGGAGCTGTTTTTT. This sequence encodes CASNRDYPTGELFF.

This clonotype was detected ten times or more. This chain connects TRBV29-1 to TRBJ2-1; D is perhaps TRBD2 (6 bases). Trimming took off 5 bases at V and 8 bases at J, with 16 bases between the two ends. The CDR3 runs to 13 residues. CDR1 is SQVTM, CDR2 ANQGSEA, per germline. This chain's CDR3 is CSVLMGGGYEQFF. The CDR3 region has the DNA TGCAGCGTTCTCATGGGAGGCGGCTATGAGCAGTTCTTC.

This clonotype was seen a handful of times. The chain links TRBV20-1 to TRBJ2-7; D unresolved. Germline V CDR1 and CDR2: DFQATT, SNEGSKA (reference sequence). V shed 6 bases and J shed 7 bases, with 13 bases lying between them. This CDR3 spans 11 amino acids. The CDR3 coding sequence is TGCAGTGCCGACGAGAGCGATGAGCAGTACTTC. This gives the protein CSADESDEQYF.